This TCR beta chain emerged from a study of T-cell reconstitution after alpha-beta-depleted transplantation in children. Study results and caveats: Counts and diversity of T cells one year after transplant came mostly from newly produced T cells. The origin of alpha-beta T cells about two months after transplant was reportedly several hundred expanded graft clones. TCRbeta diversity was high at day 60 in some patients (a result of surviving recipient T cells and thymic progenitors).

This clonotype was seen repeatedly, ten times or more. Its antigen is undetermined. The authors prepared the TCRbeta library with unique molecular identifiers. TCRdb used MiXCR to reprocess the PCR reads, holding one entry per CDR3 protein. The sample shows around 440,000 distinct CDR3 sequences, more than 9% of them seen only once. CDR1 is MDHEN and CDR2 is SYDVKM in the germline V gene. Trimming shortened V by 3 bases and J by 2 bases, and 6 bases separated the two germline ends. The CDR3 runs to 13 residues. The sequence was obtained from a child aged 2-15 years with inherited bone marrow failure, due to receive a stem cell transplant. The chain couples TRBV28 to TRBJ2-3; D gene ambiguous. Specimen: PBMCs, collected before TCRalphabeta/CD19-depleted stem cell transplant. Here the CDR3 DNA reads TGTGCCAGCAGTTTTCCCCACACAGATACGCAGTATTTT. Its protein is CASSFPHTDTQYF.